The clone carrying this T cell receptor (beta chain) was recorded at least ten times. Its antigen is unknown. This record comes from a study of T cells in Graves' hyperthyroidism and ophthalmopathy. Study outcomes and limitations: The model predicted ophthalmopathy a median around 6 months before onset. A 13 V-J signature model discriminated ophthalmopathy versus stable hyperthyroidism. In blood, most of the thyroid clonotypes expanded above 0.001 were also present.

Investigators excluded patients with uncontrolled infection, other autoimmune disease, pregnancy or lactation. The length of the CDR3 is 14 residues. The germline V gene encodes CDR1 MDHEN and CDR2 SYDVKM. Deletions cut 10 bases from V and 5 bases from J, with 15 bases between. It was RNA transcripts that yielded the amplified TCR beta CDR3 regions. With the HTBI primer set, the TCR CDR3 went through a first round of RT-PCR. A single record per CDR3 protein comes from TCRdb applying MiXCR to the multiplex PCR reads. Of roughly 570,000 distinct CDR3 sequences listed, approximately 44% are singletons. The gene calls are TRBV28 and TRBJ1-6, with D possibly TRBD1 on 5 matching bases. This clonotype was obtained from an adult woman with Graves' disease, either hyperthyroidism or ophthalmopathy (not recorded which). The sequenced sample was peripheral blood or thyroid tissue (not recorded which). The CDR3 DNA reads as TGTGCCACCCAAGATTGGGGGGATAATTCACCCCTCCACTTT. Its translation is CATQDWGDNSPLHF.